The 6 T cell receptor beta chains below all came from one sample that was sequenced in a study of T cells in Graves' hyperthyroidism and ophthalmopathy. From RNA transcripts, TCR beta CDR3 regions were amplified. TCR CDR3 regions were first amplified by RT-PCR with HTBI primers. TCRdb redid the calling of the multiplex PCR reads with MiXCR, one entry per CDR3 protein. The top ten hold 13% to 15% of the sample, which has about 400,000 distinct CDR3 sequences, more than 15% seen once. Sequencing used blood. Every receptor here comes from a woman aged 18-29 years with Graves' hyperthyroidism.

The sample holds a few counts of this clonotype. This may come from a read error, since a much larger clone is one base off. The chain employs TRBV7-2 and TRBJ2-3; 12 positions match TRBD2. This CDR3 contains 18 residues. V trimming: 8 bases; J trimming: 1 base; junction bases outside the gene matches: 13. From germline, CDR1 is SGHTA and CDR2 FQGNSA. DNA of the CDR3: TGTGCCAGCGGCTCGACTAGCGGGGGAGAGGGACGCACAGATACGCAGTATTTT. Translated, it gives CASGSTSGGEGRTDTQYF.

This clonotype was recorded many times. This chain joins TRBV6-1 and TRBJ2-7; D assignment may be TRBD1 or TRBD2 (5 bases each). The CDR3 extends over 15 amino acids. V was shortened by 8 bases and J by 2 bases, with 19 bases between the two germline ends. CDR1 and CDR2 (germline): MNHNS, SASEGT. CDR3 DNA: TGTGCCAGCCTAGCCGACCCGGGACGGACCTACGAGCAGTACTTC. It translates to CASLADPGRTYEQYF.

The V and J genes are TRBV6-2 or TRBV6-3 and TRBJ1-1, with D unresolved. Trimming removed 2 bases at V and 0 bases at J, with 13 bases between. The CDR3 has 16 residues. CDR1 is MNHEY, CDR2 SVGEGT, per germline. This CDR3 reads CASSYRALGMNTEAFF. The CDR3 nucleotides read TGTGCCAGCAGTTACCGGGCATTGGGTATGAACACTGAAGCTTTCTTT.

The chain uses TRBV20-1 and TRBJ1-1; 8 bases align to TRBD1. Trimming took 8 bases from V and 0 from J; bases not matched to a gene: 8. The CDR3 covers 14 residues. Germline CDR1 DFQATT, CDR2 SNEGSKA (reference sequence). Written as DNA, the CDR3 is TGCAGTCTAAGACAGGGGACTATGAACACTGAAGCTTTCTTT. Encoded protein: CSLRQGTMNTEAFF.

This clonotype was seen at least ten times. The chain has TRBV20-1 and TRBJ1-5; D is uncertain. The CDR3 runs to 12 residues. CDR1 and CDR2 from the germline V gene are DFQATT and SNEGSKA (reference sequence). Trimming stripped 3 bases from V and 4 bases from J, with 7 bases between. CDR3: CSASPRNQPQHF. The CDR3, as DNA: TGCAGTGCTAGCCCTAGGAATCAGCCCCAGCATTTT.

This clonotype was recorded at least ten times. The chain joins TRBV7-9 to TRBJ2-7, with 8 bases that match TRBD2. Germline V CDR1 and CDR2: SEHNR, FQNEAQ (reference sequence). The CDR3 totals 14 residues. J was trimmed by 7 bases and V by 5 bases; bases with no gene match: 10. DNA of the CDR3: TGTGCCAGCAGCCCGGTAGCGGGGCGGGGGGAGCAGTACTTC. Protein: CASSPVAGRGEQYF.